This TCR beta chain came from a study of spatial heterogeneity in lung cancer. Study-level findings and limits: In tumors, expanded intratumoral alpha and beta TCR counts tracked mutation counts.

A single record per CDR3 protein comes from TCRdb applying MiXCR to the 5' RACE reads. The sample lists approximately 26,000 distinct CDR3 sequences, roughly 9% seen once, with roughly 8% in the top ten. Germline CDR1 LGHDT, CDR2 YNNKEL (reference sequence). This CDR3 contains 13 residues. The ends were cut back, 1 base at V and 7 bases at J, with 5 bases in the middle. Regarding time point: sample taken at primary tumor resection. Patients with untreated early-stage non-small cell lung cancer, numbering 72, were the donors. Whole RNA from tumor, nontumor lung or frozen PBMC was sequenced unsorted. This clonotype has just a few counts. The antigen remains undetermined.

The sequence was obtained from a male donor with early-stage non-small cell lung cancer. The V call is TRBV3-1, the J call TRBJ1-6, with D hard to call. The specimen comprised lung tumor tissue, sampled at surgery. CDR3 sequence reads: CASSQGRNSPLHF. Written as DNA, the CDR3 is TGTGCCAGCAGCCAAGGCCGGAATTCACCCCTCCACTTT.